The clone carrying this T cell receptor (beta chain) was seen a handful of times. The data are from a study of T cells in Graves' hyperthyroidism and ophthalmopathy. Together with thyroid ultrasound, orbital computed tomography, serum thyroxine and TRAb, clinical symptoms were used for diagnoses. PBMCs stemmed from under 11 ml fresh peripheral blood. V shed 4 bases, J shed 4 bases, and the junction held 12 bases outside the gene matches. The length of the CDR3 is 17 residues. Germline CDR1 and CDR2: MNHNS and SASEGT. It was RNA transcripts that yielded the amplified TCR beta CDR3 regions. The HTBI primer set was used in a first-round RT-PCR of the TCR CDR3. TCRdb recomputed calls from the multiplex PCR reads with MiXCR, one row per CDR3 protein. This table holds approximately 370,000 distinct CDR3 sequences, 17% found once.

The chain carries TRBV6-1 and TRBJ2-1, with 8 bases identical to TRBD2. The receptor's source is a woman aged 25-40 years with Graves' hyperthyroidism that later progressed to Graves' ophthalmopathy. Source material: blood. The CDR3 nucleotides read TGTGCCAGCAGTGGAGCGGGAGTTCTCAGGGGTTACAATGAGCAGTTCTTC. Its protein product is CASSGAGVLRGYNEQFF.